This TCR beta chain was captured in a study of blood T cell repertoires in COVID-19. Study background: Acute-phase and convalescent COVID-19 samples originated in the United States, Italy and Spain. In each case, the material was cDNA or gDNA derived from T cells, B-cell-depleted T cells, or PBMCs.

In the original workflow: Amplification of reference gene primers provided the estimated nucleated cell counts. The table came from immunoSEQ multiplex PCR; TCRdb's copy has only in-frame clones and leaves some out. That table furnishes V, J and clone size, whereas the DNA furnished D and trimming. The sample lists about 170,000 clones, 86% seen once, with 3% to 4% in the top ten. The V and J ends lost 8 bases and 3 bases respectively, with 11 bases between them. The CDR3 runs 13 residues. The sequencing sample was made of peripheral blood. This chain uses TRBV12-3 or TRBV12-4 with TRBJ1-5; possibly TRBD1 for D (6 bases). The source of this sequence is a man between 65 and 85 years old with acute or convalescent COVID-19. The CDR3 bases are TGTGCCAGCGGAGACAGGCCCAATCAGCCCCAGCATTTT. Its protein product is CASGDRPNQPQHF.